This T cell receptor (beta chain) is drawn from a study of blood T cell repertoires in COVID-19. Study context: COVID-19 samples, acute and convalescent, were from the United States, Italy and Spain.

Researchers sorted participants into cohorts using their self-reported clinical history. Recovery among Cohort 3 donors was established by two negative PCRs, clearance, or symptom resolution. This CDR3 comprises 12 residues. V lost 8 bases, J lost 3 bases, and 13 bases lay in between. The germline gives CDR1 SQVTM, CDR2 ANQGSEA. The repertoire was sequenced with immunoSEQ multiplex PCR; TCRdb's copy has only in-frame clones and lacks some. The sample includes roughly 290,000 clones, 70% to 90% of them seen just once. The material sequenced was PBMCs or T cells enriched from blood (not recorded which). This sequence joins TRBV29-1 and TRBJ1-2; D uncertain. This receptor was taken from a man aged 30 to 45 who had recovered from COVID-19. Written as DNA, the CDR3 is TGCAGCATTACACGCGGGGACTATGGCTACACCTTC. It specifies CSITRGDYGYTF.